This is a list of T cell receptor beta chains from one sample in a study of radiation and T cells in renal cell carcinoma. Some clones are missing from TCRdb's copy, which holds only in-frame ones; the method was immunoSEQ multiplex PCR. Here the sample spans about 49,000 clones, 83% being singletons. Sequencing was performed on blood, taken from a patient whose treatment included radiotherapy and nephrectomy. These receptor sequences come from a woman aged 70-85 years with renal cell carcinoma. Both conserved end residues are part of each CDR3. D genes are given only for firm matches. Clone size is given for some rows only: seen once, a few or many times, or a class if the clone is expanded.

d_call	clone_size	v_call	j_call	cdr3_nt	cdr3_aa
.	.	TRBV1	TRBJ2-1	TGCACCAGCGAACTAGCGGGGGGGGGAAATGAGCAGTTCTTC	CTSELAGGGNEQFF
TRBD1	.	TRBV19	TRBJ2-7	TGTGCCAGTAGTATAGGGGCCTTGGGGACAGGGGCCTCCTACGAGCAGTACTTC	CASSIGALGTGASYEQYF
TRBD2	.	TRBV6-5	TRBJ2-1	TGTGCCAGCAGTTACTCACTAGCGGCCTCCTACAATGAGCAGTTCTTC	CASSYSLAASYNEQFF
TRBD2	.	TRBV19	TRBJ2-3	TGTGCCAGTAGTGTTTCTAGCGGGAGTACCCCAGATACGCAGTATTTT	CASSVSSGSTPDTQYF
.	once	TRBV6-6	TRBJ1-5	TGTGCCACTTCAGAGAATAGCAATCAGCCCCAGCATTTT	CATSENSNQPQHF
.	.	TRBV18	TRBJ2-7	TGTGCCAGCTCACCAGCAGGGCAAACCTACGAGCAGTACTTC	CASSPAGQTYEQYF
.	few	TRBV11-3	TRBJ1-2	TGTGCCAGCAGCTTATATGACAGCAACTATGGCTACACCTTC	CASSLYDSNYGYTF
TRBD1	few	TRBV5-1	TRBJ2-7	TGCGCCAGCAGCCGACAGGGCGGGGAGCAGTACTTC	CASSRQGGEQYF
TRBD2	.	TRBV5-4	TRBJ2-7	TGTGCCAGCAGACCCGGACTAGCGGGAGGCTCCTTCTACGAGCAGTACTTC	CASRPGLAGGSFYEQYF
.	.	TRBV7-9	TRBJ2-3	TGTGCCAGCAGCCCCTACACTTTCTACACAGATACGCAGTATTTT	CASSPYTFYTDTQYF
.	.	TRBV5-5	TRBJ1-4	TGTGCCAGCAGCTCTCGGGGCCGTAATGAAAAACTGTTTTTT	CASSSRGRNEKLFF
.	.	TRBV30	TRBJ2-1	TGTGCCTGGAGTGTTGGGCTAGACTCCTACAATGAGCAGTTCTTC	CAWSVGLDSYNEQFF
.	few	TRBV5-8	TRBJ2-7	TGTGCCAGCAGCTTTGGCAGGGGCTACGAGCAGTACTTC	CASSFGRGYEQYF
TRBD2	.	TRBV7-6	TRBJ2-7	TGTGCCAGCAGCCCCGGACTAGCGGGGGGGATCGCAGTCCACGAGCAGTACTTC	CASSPGLAGGIAVHEQYF
TRBD1	.	TRBV10-2	TRBJ2-3	TGCGCCAGCAGTATACAGGGGCTCACAGATACGCAGTATTTT	CASSIQGLTDTQYF
.	.	TRBV9	TRBJ2-3	TGTGCCAGCAGCGTATGGGGGGCTAGCACAGATACGCAGTATTTT	CASSVWGASTDTQYF
.	.	TRBV7-9	TRBJ2-5	TGTGCCAGCAGCCAAGGACTAACGGAGACCCAGTACTTC	CASSQGLTETQYF
.	.	TRBV5-4	TRBJ2-3	TGTGCCAGCAGCTTCTGGGGGGAAGGGGCAGATACGCAGTATTTT	CASSFWGEGADTQYF
TRBD2	few	TRBV2	TRBJ2-2	TGTGCCAGCAGTGTGAGCGGGAGAAGTACCGGGGAGCTGTTTTTT	CASSVSGRSTGELFF
TRBD1	.	TRBV6-5	TRBJ1-1	TGTGCCAGCACGATCGGACAGGGTGGCACTGAAGCTTTCTTT	CASTIGQGGTEAFF
TRBD2	.	TRBV18	TRBJ2-1	TGTGCCAGCTCACCACCGTTACTAGCGGAGTACAGTGAGCAGTTCTTC	CASSPPLLAEYSEQFF
.	.	TRBV6-1	TRBJ1-5	TGTGCCACCAGGGATTTGCAGCCCCAGCATTTT	CATRDLQPQHF
TRBD2	.	TRBV9	TRBJ2-7	TGTGCCAGCAGCGTAGGGGGGAAAGCGGGAGAGTACGAGCAGTACTTC	CASSVGGKAGEYEQYF
.	.	TRBV6-5	TRBJ1-2	TGTGCCAGTCAAGAATTGGGTCGCTACACCTTC	CASQELGRYTF
TRBD2	.	TRBV5-1	TRBJ2-2	TGCGCCAGCAGCTTGGGAGATAGCGGGAGGTTTAACACCGGGGAGCTGTTTTTT	CASSLGDSGRFNTGELFF
.	.	TRBV15	TRBJ1-5	TGTGCCACCAGCAGAGATCCCTATAGCAATCAGCCCCAGCATTTT	CATSRDPYSNQPQHF
.	.	TRBV5-4	TRBJ1-5	TGTGCCAGCAGCTTGGAGGTGAATCAGCCCCAGCATTTT	CASSLEVNQPQHF
TRBD2	.	TRBV12-5	TRBJ2-7	TGTGCTAGTGGTTTGGGGCGGGAGACGCACGAGCAGTACTTC	CASGLGRETHEQYF
.	.	TRBV27	TRBJ2-7	TGTGCCAGCAGCCATAGCGGACTGTACGAGCAGTACTTC	CASSHSGLYEQYF
TRBD1	.	TRBV5-4	TRBJ2-1	TGTGCCAGCTTGGACAGGGCAAGCTCCTACAATGAGCAGTTCTTC	CASLDRASSYNEQFF